The 30 T cell receptor beta chains given below trace back to one sample, sequenced in a study of blood T cell repertoires in COVID-19 (dated by TCRdb to 2020 to 2021). The method was the immunoSEQ multiplex PCR assay. Sourced from immuneACCESS, this table was stored by TCRdb with only in-frame sequences that have V and J called. A share of the clones is absent; for the studies checked, an unresolved V gene accounts for under half, and the remainder has no known explanation. The sample contains some 180,000 clones, roughly 84% of them found a single time. The ten top clones hold about 7% of the sample. The sequencing sample was made of peripheral blood. Source of these receptors: a woman in her forties with COVID-19, enrolled during active disease.

The chain joins TRBV5-1 to TRBJ1-2; weak D call: TRBD1 (6 bases). V lost 4 bases to trimming and J lost 2 bases, with 12 bases between them. The CDR3 runs 14 residues. Germline loops: CDR1 SGHRS, CDR2 YFSETQ. The CDR3 sequence is CASSLDGQNYGYTF. CDR3 bases: TGCGCCAGCAGCCTCGACGGACAGAACTATGGCTACACCTTC.

The chain uses TRBV7-2 and TRBJ2-1; 7 positions agree with TRBD2. V shed 3 bases and J 7 bases; nucleotides not matched to a gene: 15. CDR3 size: 17 residues. The germline gives CDR1 SGHTA, CDR2 FQGNSA. The CDR3 DNA follows: TGTGCCAGCAGCTTGCACCTAGCGGATGGGAGAGAGAATGAGCAGTTCTTC. Protein: CASSLHLADGRENEQFF.

The V gene is TRBV5-1, the J gene TRBJ1-2, with TRBD1 matching over 9 bases. The J segment lost 4 bases and the V segment lost 0 bases, leaving 10 bases of the junction unmatched. Per germline, CDR1 SGHRS and CDR2 YFSETQ. CDR3 length equals 17 residues. DNA for the CDR3: TGCGCCAGCAGCTTGGGCACCACAGGGGGCGCAGGCTATGGCTACACCTTC. This gives the protein CASSLGTTGGAGYGYTF. The entire variable domain, with the rest obtained from reference TRBV5-1 and TRBJ1-2, is as follows: KAGVTQTPRYLIKTRGQQVTLSCSPISGHRSVSWYQQTPGQGLQFLFEYFSETQRNKGNFPGRFSGRQFSNSRSEMNVSTLELGDSALYLCASSLGTTGGAGYGYTFGSGTRLTVV.

J is TRBJ2-7 and V is TRBV4-1, with no clear D. Trimming cost V 0 bases and J 3 bases, with 12 bases left between them. The CDR3 spans 15 residues. Germline values: CDR1 MGHRA, CDR2 YSYEKL. The CDR3 spells CASSQDMGSYYEQYF. The CDR3, as DNA: TGCGCCAGCAGCCAAGATATGGGCAGCTACTACGAGCAGTACTTC.

The chain recombines TRBV6-4 with TRBJ2-1; D gene ambiguous. Germline-derived CDR1 and CDR2 are MRHNA and SNTAGT. This CDR3 is built from 16 residues. V lost 3 bases and J 6 bases, leaving 18 bases between the germline ends. CDR3: CASSDSRRNLRNEQFF. The CDR3 nucleotides are TGTGCCAGCAGTGATTCGAGGCGGAACCTACGCAATGAGCAGTTCTTC.

The chain links TRBV20-1 to TRBJ1-5, with 9 bases that match TRBD1. This CDR3 has 15 amino acids. Germline V gives CDR1 DFQATT, CDR2 SNEGSKA (reference sequence). The J segment lost 2 bases and the V segment lost 3 bases, leaving 5 bases of the junction unmatched. The CDR3 nucleotides are TGCAGTGCTAGTCCCACAGGGGGCGGCAATCAGCCCCAGCATTTT. This encodes CSASPTGGGNQPQHF.

The chain couples TRBV28 to TRBJ2-7; the match to TRBD2 covers 7 bases. From germline, CDR1 is MDHEN and CDR2 SYDVKM. This CDR3 contains 13 residues. Trimming at V came to 8 bases and at J to 2 bases, leaving 6 bases not matched to a gene. The CDR3 region has the DNA TGTGCCAGCGCGGGGGTCCTCCCCTACGAGCAGTACTTC. It yields the protein CASAGVLPYEQYF.

The chain's CDR3 is CAISEQGRTEAFF. In nucleotides, the CDR3 is TGTGCCATCAGTGAGCAGGGAAGGACTGAAGCTTTCTTT. The chain carries TRBV10-3 and TRBJ1-1, with a possible D match to TRBD1 (5 bases). Deletions cut 2 bases from V and 5 bases from J, with 9 bases between. The CDR3 consists of 13 residues. Germline V gene data show CDR1 as ENHRY and CDR2 as SYGVKD.

The chain recombines TRBV5-1 with TRBJ2-7, with D possibly being TRBD1 (6 bases). The CDR3 has 15 residues. CDR1 is SGHRS, CDR2 YFSETQ, per germline. The V end was cut by 3 bases, the J end by 0 bases, with 13 bases between. CDR3 loop: CASSYRDTGSYEQYF. The CDR3 DNA sequence: TGCGCCAGCAGCTATCGGGACACAGGCTCCTACGAGCAGTACTTC.

CDR3 sequence (DNA): TGTGCCAGTAGCCCGGGACAGGGTAAAGAGACCCAGTACTTC. Translation: CASSPGQGKETQYF. This rearrangement joins TRBV19 to TRBJ2-5, with TRBD1 matching 9 bases. Germline CDR1 is LNHDA and CDR2 is SQIVND (reference sequence). J lost 3 bases, V lost 6 bases, and 5 bases had no gene match. This CDR3 has 14 amino acids.

The CDR3 is CASSQTGVPLTEAFF. The CDR3 DNA reads as TGTGCCAGCAGTCAAACAGGCGTACCCCTTACTGAAGCTTTCTTT. The chain joins TRBV27 to TRBJ1-1, with a weak D call TRBD1 (5 bases). Looked up from germline, CDR1 is MNHEY and CDR2 is SMNVEV (reference sequence). V lost 5 bases and J 5 bases, leaving 18 bases between the germline ends. This CDR3 contains 15 residues.

In this sample, this clone turned up once. V is TRBV11-1 and J is TRBJ2-1; 11 bases map to TRBD2. V lost 4 bases to trimming and J lost 9 bases; unmatched junction nucleotides: 8. Germline CDR1 SGHAT, CDR2 FQDESV (reference sequence). The CDR3 length is 15 residues. This CDR3 reads CASSSNRGTSGEQFF. CDR3 nucleotide sequence: TGTGCCAGCAGCTCTAATAGGGGGACTAGCGGTGAGCAGTTCTTC.

V gene TRBV5-4 combines with J gene TRBJ1-1; no clear D gene. Trimming took 1 base from V and 5 from J, leaving 6 bases between them. The CDR3 is 12 amino acids. Germline assignment: CDR1 SGHNT and CDR2 YYREEE (reference sequence). CDR3 sequence reads: CASSLLQTEAFF. DNA of the CDR3: TGTGCCAGCAGCTTGTTGCAGACTGAAGCTTTCTTT.

This clone was observed a few times. V gene TRBV13 combines with J gene TRBJ2-1; no reliable D call. The CDR3 has 14 amino acids. V was pared by 5 bases and J by 2 bases, with 10 bases between. Germline assignment: CDR1 PRHDT and CDR2 FYEKMQ (reference sequence). The CDR3 bases are TGTGCCAGCAGCCCCCTAAGCGCCTACAATGAGCAGTTCTTC. This translates into CASSPLSAYNEQFF.

This clone has more than one count but fewer than ten. The V gene is TRBV5-1, the J gene TRBJ2-1; D is unclear. This CDR3 is built from 13 residues. V shed 1 base and J shed 1 base, with 3 bases lying between them. Germline loops: CDR1 SGHRS, CDR2 YFSETQ. CDR3 residues: CASSLISYNEQFF. The DNA for the CDR3 is TGCGCCAGCAGCTTGATATCCTACAATGAGCAGTTCTTC.

The rearrangement joins TRBV5-6 to TRBJ1-2; possible D gene TRBD1, 6 bases. CDR3 length equals 15 residues. Trimming removed 4 bases from V and 2 bases from J, with 15 bases in between. Germline-derived CDR1 and CDR2 are SGHDT and YYEEEE. CDR3 DNA: TGTGCCAGCAGCCACCGACAGGTCTCGAACTATGGCTACACCTTC. Translated, it gives CASSHRQVSNYGYTF. Using reference TRBV5-6 and TRBJ1-2 for the parts outside the CDR3, the full variable domain is DAGVTQSPTHLIKTRGQQVTLRCSPKSGHDTVSWYQQALGQGPQFIFQYYEEEERQRGNFPDRFSGHQFPNYSSELNVNALLLGDSALYLCASSHRQVSNYGYTFGSGTRLTVV.

The chain couples TRBV19 to TRBJ1-1; D call uncertain. The V gene's germline CDR1 is LNHDA and CDR2 SQIVND (reference sequence). Trimming stripped 3 bases from V and 8 bases from J, with 13 bases between. The CDR3 extends over 13 amino acids. CDR3 sequence: CASSMDSEVEAFF. DNA of the CDR3: TGTGCCAGTAGTATGGACTCGGAAGTAGAAGCTTTCTTT.

V is TRBV2 and J is TRBJ2-1; D uncertain. The CDR3 totals 11 residues. The V gene's germline CDR1 is SNHLY and CDR2 FYNNEI. V lost 2 bases and J 9 bases, leaving 5 bases between the germline ends. The CDR3 region has the DNA TGTGCCAGCAGTGAACCGGGTGAGCAGTTCTTC. Residues: CASSEPGEQFF. Together with reference TRBV2 and TRBJ2-1, the CDR3 gives the full variable domain: EPEVTQTPSHQVTQMGQEVILRCVPISNHLYFYWYRQILGQKVEFLVSFYNNEISEKSEIFDDQFSVERPDGSNFTLKIRSTKLEDSAMYFCASSEPGEQFFGPGTRLTVL.

The chain recombines TRBV19 with TRBJ2-7; 9 nucleotides agree with TRBD1. J was trimmed by 4 bases and V by 2 bases; bases with no gene match: 3. Germline CDR1 is LNHDA and CDR2 is SQIVND (reference sequence). This CDR3 is 14 amino acids long. This chain's CDR3 is CASSILGQGYEQYF. CDR3 DNA: TGTGCCAGTAGTATACTGGGACAGGGTTACGAGCAGTACTTC. Filled out from reference TRBV19 and TRBJ2-7, the complete variable domain reads DGGITQSPKYLFRKEGQNVTLSCEQNLNHDAMYWYRQDPGQGLRLIYYSQIVNDFQKGDIAEGYSVSREKKESFPLTVTSAQKNPTAFYLCASSILGQGYEQYFGPGTRLTVT.

The V and J genes are TRBV6-5 and TRBJ2-3; weak D call: TRBD2 (6 bases). The CDR3 contains 12 residues. Germline CDR1 and CDR2: MNHEY and SVGAGI. The V and J ends lost 6 bases and 5 bases respectively, with 9 bases between them. CDR3 DNA: TGTGCCAGCAGCCGTAGCGGAGATACGCAGTATTTT. The encoded protein is CASSRSGDTQYF.

V gene TRBV5-6 combines with J gene TRBJ2-3, with 9 positions matching TRBD1. J gave up 4 bases and V 4 bases, and 7 bases lay outside the gene matches. There are 15 residues in the CDR3. Germline values: CDR1 SGHDT, CDR2 YYEEEE. The CDR3 coding sequence is TGTGCCAGCAGCGTCCCGGGACAGGGCCCAGATACGCAGTATTTT. Amino acid sequence: CASSVPGQGPDTQYF.

This chain joins TRBV7-9 and TRBJ1-5; TRBD1 matches 7 bases. Germline CDR1 SEHNR, CDR2 FQNEAQ (reference sequence). After removal of 3 bases from V and 16 bases from J, the junction contained 9 bases not matched to a gene. The CDR3 is 12 residues long. The CDR3 protein is CASSFRDSARHF. CDR3 DNA: TGTGCCAGCAGCTTCCGGGACAGCGCCCGACATTTT.

This rearrangement joins TRBV5-4 to TRBJ1-3; possibly TRBD1 for D (6 bases). The germline gives CDR1 SGHNT, CDR2 YYREEE (reference sequence). This CDR3 contains 17 residues. Trimming cost V 2 bases and J 4 bases, with 19 bases left between them. The CDR3 protein is CASSLDVGRGSGNTIYF. In DNA form, the CDR3 reads TGTGCCAGCAGCTTAGATGTGGGCAGGGGTTCAGGAAACACCATATATTTT.

This chain joins TRBV10-2 and TRBJ1-1; perhaps TRBD1 as D (6 bases). This CDR3 is 14 amino acids long. Germline V CDR1 and CDR2: WSHSY, SAAADI. V was cut by 6 bases and J by 5 bases, with 16 bases left in between. This chain's CDR3 is CASRSGIGGTEAFF. The CDR3 nucleotides are TGCGCCAGCAGATCAGGGATAGGGGGAACTGAAGCTTTCTTT.

The rearrangement uses TRBV7-9 and TRBJ1-4, with D unclear. The CDR3 loop spans 14 amino acids. Between the trimmed V and J ends, which lost 5 bases and 4 bases, there was a span of 11 bases. Germline V gene sequence: CDR1 SEHNR, CDR2 FQNEAQ (reference sequence). The CDR3 DNA reads TGTGCCAGCAGCCGTACAATAAGTAATGAAAAACTGTTTTTT. Protein: CASSRTISNEKLFF.

Note on this clone: The sample contains more than one DNA sequence encoding this CDR3. The rearrangement uses TRBV5-6 and TRBJ2-1; 7 bases are a match to TRBD2. Germline CDR1 reads SGHDT; CDR2 reads YYEEEE. The CDR3 is 14 amino acids. Unmatched junction bases numbered 4, after V lost 1 base and J lost 6 bases. CDR3 DNA sequence: TGTGCCAGCAGCTTGCCCAGCGGGGTCAATGAGCAGTTCTTC. Residues: CASSLPSGVNEQFF.

The chain employs TRBV27 and TRBJ1-1; D might be TRBD1 (6 bases). This CDR3 is built from 14 residues. Trimming shortened V by 5 bases and J by 2 bases, and 12 bases separated the two germline ends. Germline V gives CDR1 MNHEY, CDR2 SMNVEV (reference sequence). CDR3 DNA sequence: TGTGCCAGCAGTATTACAGGGACAAACACTGAAGCTTTCTTT. It translates to CASSITGTNTEAFF.

The CDR3 here is CASSPIRDSEAFF. The CDR3 region has the DNA TGTGCCAGCAGCCCGATCCGGGACAGTGAAGCTTTCTTT. The rearrangement uses TRBV6-5 and TRBJ1-1; 7 bases map to TRBD1. V lost 6 bases and J lost 7; bases outside the gene matches: 8. This CDR3 has 13 residues. Germline loops: CDR1 MNHEY, CDR2 SVGAGI.

The genes are TRBV2 and TRBJ1-1; 7 bases are shared with TRBD1. V trimming: 10 bases; J trimming: 0 bases; junction bases outside the gene matches: 5. Germline CDR1 is SNHLY and CDR2 is FYNNEI. The CDR3 has 13 residues. CDR3 region: CAKGTAMNTEAFF. Here the CDR3 DNA reads TGTGCCAAAGGGACAGCCATGAACACTGAAGCTTTCTTT.

V is TRBV9 and J is TRBJ2-1; 14 bases agree with TRBD2. Germline V CDR1 and CDR2: SGDLS, YYNGEE. Trimming took 7 bases from V and 10 from J; bases not matched to a gene: 28. The CDR3 runs to 21 residues. The CDR3 loop is CASSPPPAPGLAGDVVMEQFF. The CDR3 region has the DNA TGTGCCAGCTCCCCGCCTCCCGCTCCGGGACTAGCGGGAGATGTGGTAATGGAGCAGTTCTTC.